A single sample gave rise to the 3 T cell receptor beta chains below, sequenced in a study of OX40 agonist ivuxolimab in advanced cancers. The library was obtained by the immunoSEQ multiplex PCR assay. Held by TCRdb, this immuneACCESS table contains in-frame sequences only and omits some clones. Under half of the omission traces to an unresolved V gene where checked; the cause of the rest is unknown. In this sample the table shows some 76,000 clones, 85% of which occur a single time. The top ten hold around 2% of the sample. Here the sequenced sample was CD4+ or CD8+ T cells sorted from blood, taken in a trial of the OX40 agonist ivuxolimab. All receptors derive from an adult with an advanced solid tumor such as melanoma, head and neck, liver or kidney cancer.

The chain couples TRBV9 to TRBJ2-7; 8 nucleotides line up with TRBD2. The CDR3 covers 15 residues. Germline CDR1 is SGDLS and CDR2 is YYNGEE. Trimming took 4 bases from V and 0 from J; bases not matched to a gene: 6. This CDR3 reads CASSKTSESSYEQYF. As DNA, the CDR3 is TGTGCCAGCAGCAAGACTAGCGAGAGCTCCTACGAGCAGTACTTC.

This sequence joins TRBV5-1 and TRBJ2-2, with 10 bases that match TRBD2. CDR1 is SGHRS, CDR2 YFSETQ, per germline. The CDR3 is 17 residues long. V was pared by 0 bases and J by 7 bases, with 9 bases of the junction left unmatched. This CDR3 is CASSLVASGSQGGELFF. The DNA for the CDR3 is TGCGCCAGCAGCTTGGTAGCTAGCGGGAGCCAGGGCGGGGAGCTGTTTTTT.

The V gene is TRBV29-1, the J gene TRBJ1-5; D remains unclear. Germline CDR1 SQVTM, CDR2 ANQGSEA. The CDR3 has 12 amino acids. Trimming removed 4 bases from V and 7 bases from J, with 11 bases in between. Written as DNA, the CDR3 is TGCAGCGTTGGGGAGGGAGGGCAGCCCCAGCATTTT. Its translation: CSVGEGGQPQHF.